This T cell receptor (beta chain) comes out of a study of blood T cell repertoires in COVID-19. Assay: immunoSEQ multiplex PCR; the TCRdb copy retains only in-frame clones and omits some. The table includes roughly 180,000 clones, around 85% detected once. The CDR3 covers 14 residues. Germline V gene sequence: CDR1 LNHNV, CDR2 YYDKDF (reference sequence). V gave up 1 base and J gave up 5 bases; unmatched junction bases: 4. Sequencing used peripheral blood. The chain employs TRBV15 and TRBJ1-2; the match to TRBD1 covers 7 bases. This clonotype originated in a man aged 55 to 69 who had recovered from COVID-19. Here the CDR3 reads CATSRVDRDYGYTF. The DNA of the CDR3 is TGTGCCACCAGCAGAGTAGACAGGGATTATGGCTACACCTTC.